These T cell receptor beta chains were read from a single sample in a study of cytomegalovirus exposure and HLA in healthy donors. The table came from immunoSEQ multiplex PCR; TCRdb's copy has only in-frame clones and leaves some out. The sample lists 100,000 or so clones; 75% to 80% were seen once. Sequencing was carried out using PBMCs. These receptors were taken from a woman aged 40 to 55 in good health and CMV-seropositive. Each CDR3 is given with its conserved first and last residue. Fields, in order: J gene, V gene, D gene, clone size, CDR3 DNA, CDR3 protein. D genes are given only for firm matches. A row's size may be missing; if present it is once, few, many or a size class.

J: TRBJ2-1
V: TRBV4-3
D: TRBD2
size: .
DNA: TGCGCCAGCAGCCAAGGCCCGCGCGGGAGCGCCCATGAGCAGTTCTTC
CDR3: CASSQGPRGSAHEQFF

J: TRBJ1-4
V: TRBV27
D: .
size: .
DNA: TGTGCCAGCAGTTTAAGGGGATGGGATGAAAAACTGTTTTTT
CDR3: CASSLRGWDEKLFF

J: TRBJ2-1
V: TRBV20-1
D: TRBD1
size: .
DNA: TGCAGTGCTTCGACAGGGGAGCAGTTCTTC
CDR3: CSASTGEQFF

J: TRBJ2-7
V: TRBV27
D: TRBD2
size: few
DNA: TGTGCCACCAAAGGAGCGGGAGGGCTTCCATACGAGCAGTACTTC
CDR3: CATKGAGGLPYEQYF

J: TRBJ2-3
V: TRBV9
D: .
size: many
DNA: TGTGCCAGCAGCCCCCTCGAGGGCCGGGATACGCAGTATTTT
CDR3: CASSPLEGRDTQYF

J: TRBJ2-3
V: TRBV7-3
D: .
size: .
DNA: TGTGCCAGCTGTCCAAGCAGCACAGATACGCAGTATTTT
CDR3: CASCPSSTDTQYF

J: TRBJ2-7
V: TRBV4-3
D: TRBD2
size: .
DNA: TGCGCCAGCAGCCAGTACACTAGCGAATCCTACGAGCAGTACTTC
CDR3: CASSQYTSESYEQYF

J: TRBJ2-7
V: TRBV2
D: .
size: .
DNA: TGTGCCAGCAGCGGGATTCCGGGACAACTCTACGAGCAGTACTTC
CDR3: CASSGIPGQLYEQYF

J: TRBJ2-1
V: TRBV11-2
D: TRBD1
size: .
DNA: TGTGCCAGCAGCTTAGCCCCAGGGGGCTACAATGAGCAGTTCTTC
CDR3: CASSLAPGGYNEQFF

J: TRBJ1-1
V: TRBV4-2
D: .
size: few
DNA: TGTGCCAGCAGCCAAGAATCTAGGACAGAGAACACTGAAGCTTTCTTT
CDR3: CASSQESRTENTEAFF

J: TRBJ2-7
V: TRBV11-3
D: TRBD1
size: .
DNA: TGTGCCAGCACCCCCCGGGACAGGGATTCCTACGAGCAGTACTTC
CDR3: CASTPRDRDSYEQYF

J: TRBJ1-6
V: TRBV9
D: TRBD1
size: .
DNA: TGTGCCAGCAGCATCTCCGGGACAGGGGGCTTGAATTCACCCCTCCACTTT
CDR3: CASSISGTGGLNSPLHF

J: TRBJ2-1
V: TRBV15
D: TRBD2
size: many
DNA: TGTGCCACCAGCCGAGAAGGACTAGCGGTAAATGAGCAGTTCTTC
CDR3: CATSREGLAVNEQFF

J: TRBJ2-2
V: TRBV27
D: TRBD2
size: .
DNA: TGTGCCAGCAGTTTACGCCTGGGACTAGCGGGAGTAGATGCCGGGGAGCTGTTTTTT
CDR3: CASSLRLGLAGVDAGELFF

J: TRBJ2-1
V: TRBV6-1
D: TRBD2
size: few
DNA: TGTGCCGGTCGGACTAGCGGGAGTAATGAGCAGTTCTTC
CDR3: CAGRTSGSNEQFF

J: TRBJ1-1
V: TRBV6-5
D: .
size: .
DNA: TGTGCCAGCAGTTACTCGCGGGGTGGAATGAACACTGAAGCTTTCTTT
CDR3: CASSYSRGGMNTEAFF

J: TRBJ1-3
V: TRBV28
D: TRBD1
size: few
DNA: TGTGCCAGCAGTTTAGAGGCAGGGGGCGCTTCTGGAAACACCATATATTTT
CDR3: CASSLEAGGASGNTIYF

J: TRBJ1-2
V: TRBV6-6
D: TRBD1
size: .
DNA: TGTGCCAGCAGTGAGACAGGGTTGTATGGCTACACCTTC
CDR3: CASSETGLYGYTF

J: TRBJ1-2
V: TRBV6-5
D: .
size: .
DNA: TGTGCCAGCAGCCCAGGGGTGGAAGGCTACACCTTC
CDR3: CASSPGVEGYTF

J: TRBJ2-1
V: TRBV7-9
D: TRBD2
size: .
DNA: TGTGCCAGCAGCCCTAAACACCGACTAGCGGATGAGCAGTTCTTC
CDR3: CASSPKHRLADEQFF

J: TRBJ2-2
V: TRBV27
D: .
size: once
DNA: TGTGCCAGCACTGAACAGACGAACACCGGGGAGCTGTTTTTT
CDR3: CASTEQTNTGELFF

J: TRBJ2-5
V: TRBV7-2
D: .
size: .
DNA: TGTGCCAGCAGCTTAGACTCGCGAGGGTGGGAGACCCAGTACTTC
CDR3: CASSLDSRGWETQYF

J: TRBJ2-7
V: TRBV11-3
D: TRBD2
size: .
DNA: TGTGCCAGCAGCTTAGGGGCTAGCGGGAGTCCAACCTACGAGCAGTACTTC
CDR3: CASSLGASGSPTYEQYF

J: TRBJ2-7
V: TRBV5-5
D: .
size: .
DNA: TGTGCCAGCAGCTTTCGACAGAGCTACGAGCAGTACTTC
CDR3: CASSFRQSYEQYF

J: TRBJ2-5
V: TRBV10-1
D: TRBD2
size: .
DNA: TGCGCCAGCGCGGGGGTTACGGGAGGAAAAGGAAAGACCCAGTACTTC
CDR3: CASAGVTGGKGKTQYF

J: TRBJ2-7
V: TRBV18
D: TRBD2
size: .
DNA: TGTGCCAGCTCACCTATAACTAGCGGGAGTTGGGACGAGCAGTACTTC
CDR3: CASSPITSGSWDEQYF

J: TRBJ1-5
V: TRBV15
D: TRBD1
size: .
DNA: TGTGCCACCAGCAGACCCGGGACAGGTAACAATCAGCCCCAGCATTTT
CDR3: CATSRPGTGNNQPQHF

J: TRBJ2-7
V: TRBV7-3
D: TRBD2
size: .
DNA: TGTGCCAGCAGCGCCGGGGGGATGACCTACGAGCAGTACTTC
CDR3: CASSAGGMTYEQYF

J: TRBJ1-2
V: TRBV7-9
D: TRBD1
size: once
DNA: TGTGCCAGCAGCTCCGGGACAGTCAACTATGGCTACACCTTC
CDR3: CASSSGTVNYGYTF

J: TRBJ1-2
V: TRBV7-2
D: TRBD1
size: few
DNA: TGTGCCAGCAGCTCCCGGGACAGGGAGGGAGTCTACACCTTC
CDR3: CASSSRDREGVYTF

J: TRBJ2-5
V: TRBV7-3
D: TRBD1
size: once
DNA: TGTGCCAGCAGCTTGGGGACAGGCCAAGAGACCCAGTACTTC
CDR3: CASSLGTGQETQYF

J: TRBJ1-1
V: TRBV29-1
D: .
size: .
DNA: TGCAGCGTTGGACCCGCAGGTATGAACACTGAAGCTTTCTTT
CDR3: CSVGPAGMNTEAFF

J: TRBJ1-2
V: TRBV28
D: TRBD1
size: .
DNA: TGTGCCAGCAGTTTAGGAGGGGGCCTTTTCTATGGCTACACCTTC
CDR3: CASSLGGGLFYGYTF

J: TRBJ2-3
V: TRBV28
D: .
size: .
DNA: TGTGCCACCACTCGGACTCGGCACTCCTCTAGCACAGATACGCAGTATTTT
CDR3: CATTRTRHSSSTDTQYF

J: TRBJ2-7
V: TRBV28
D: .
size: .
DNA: TGTGCCAGCAGTTTAGACGAGCGGCATTACGAGCAGTACTTC
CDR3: CASSLDERHYEQYF

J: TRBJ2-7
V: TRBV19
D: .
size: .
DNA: TGTGCCAGTGCCAGCGAATACGAGCAGTACTTC
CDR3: CASASEYEQYF

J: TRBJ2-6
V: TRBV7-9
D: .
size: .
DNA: TGTTCCAGCAGCGCAAGGGGGACCTCTGGGGCCAACGTCCTGACTTTC
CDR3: CSSSARGTSGANVLTF

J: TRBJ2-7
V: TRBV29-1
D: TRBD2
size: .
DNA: TGCAGCGTTAGCAGCGGGGGAACCTCCTACGAGCAGTACTTC
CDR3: CSVSSGGTSYEQYF

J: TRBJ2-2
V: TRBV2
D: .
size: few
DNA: TGTGCCAGCAGTGAAGCGAGGACCGGGGAGCTGTTTTTT
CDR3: CASSEARTGELFF

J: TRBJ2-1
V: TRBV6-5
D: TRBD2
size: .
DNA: TGTGCAGCCCGGGAGAGCGGGAGGGATGAGCAGTTCTTC
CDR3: CAARESGRDEQFF

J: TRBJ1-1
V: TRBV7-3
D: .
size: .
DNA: TGTGCCAGCAGCTTACAGGGAGGGGAGAGAGCTTTCTTT
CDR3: CASSLQGGERAFF

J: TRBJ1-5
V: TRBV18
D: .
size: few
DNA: TGTGCCAGCTCACCACAGCGGGGGAGCAATCAGCCCCAGCATTTT
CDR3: CASSPQRGSNQPQHF

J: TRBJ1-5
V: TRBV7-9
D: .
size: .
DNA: TGTGCCAGCAGCGTGGACAGTCCTAATCAGCCCCAGCATTTT
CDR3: CASSVDSPNQPQHF

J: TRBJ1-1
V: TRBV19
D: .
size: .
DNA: TGTGCCAGTAGTTTCCGGACAGAGAACACTGAAGCTTTCTTT
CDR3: CASSFRTENTEAFF

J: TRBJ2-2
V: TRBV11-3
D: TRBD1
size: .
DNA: TGTGCCAGCAGCACCGGGACAGGGTTCACGGAGCTGTTTTTT
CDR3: CASSTGTGFTELFF

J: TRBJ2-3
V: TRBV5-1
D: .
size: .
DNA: TGCGCCAGCAGCTTGTCCGCAGATACGCAGTATTTT
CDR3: CASSLSADTQYF

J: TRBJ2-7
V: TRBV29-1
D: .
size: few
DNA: TGCAGCGTTGTGAGGGGGACACAACGACCCTACGAGCAGTACTTC
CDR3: CSVVRGTQRPYEQYF

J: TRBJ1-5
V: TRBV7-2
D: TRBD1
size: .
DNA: TGTGCCAGCAGCTTAGTTTCAGGGGGTGATCAGCCCCAGCATTTT
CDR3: CASSLVSGGDQPQHF

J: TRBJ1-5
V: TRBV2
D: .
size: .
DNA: TGTGCCAGCAGTGACTCCAGGTCAGGCAATCAGCCCCAGCATTTT
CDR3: CASSDSRSGNQPQHF

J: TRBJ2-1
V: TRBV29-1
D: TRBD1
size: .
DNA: TGCAGCGTTGAAGGCAGGGAGAGGGGGCGTGAGCAGTTCTTC
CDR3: CSVEGRERGREQFF

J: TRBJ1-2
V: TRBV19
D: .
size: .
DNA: TGTGCCAGTAGCCCCTCCTGGGCGGGTGGCTACACCTTC
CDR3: CASSPSWAGGYTF

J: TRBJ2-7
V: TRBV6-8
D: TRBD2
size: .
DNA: TGTGCCAGCACTTCCAGGGGACTAGCCGACTCCCTAACCCACTACGAGCAGTACTTC
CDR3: CASTSRGLADSLTHYEQYF

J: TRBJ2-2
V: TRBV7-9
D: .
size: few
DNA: TGTGCCAGCAGCCCCGTGGCCACCGGGGAGCTGTTTTTT
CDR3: CASSPVATGELFF

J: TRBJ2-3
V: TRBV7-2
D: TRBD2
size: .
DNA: TGTGCCAGCAGTCTTCTAGCGGGAGCCGGGTCTGATACGCAGTATTTT
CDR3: CASSLLAGAGSDTQYF

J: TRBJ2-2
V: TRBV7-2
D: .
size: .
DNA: TGTGCCAGCAGCCGAAGACAACAGGCGAACACCGGGGAGCTGTTTTTT
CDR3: CASSRRQQANTGELFF